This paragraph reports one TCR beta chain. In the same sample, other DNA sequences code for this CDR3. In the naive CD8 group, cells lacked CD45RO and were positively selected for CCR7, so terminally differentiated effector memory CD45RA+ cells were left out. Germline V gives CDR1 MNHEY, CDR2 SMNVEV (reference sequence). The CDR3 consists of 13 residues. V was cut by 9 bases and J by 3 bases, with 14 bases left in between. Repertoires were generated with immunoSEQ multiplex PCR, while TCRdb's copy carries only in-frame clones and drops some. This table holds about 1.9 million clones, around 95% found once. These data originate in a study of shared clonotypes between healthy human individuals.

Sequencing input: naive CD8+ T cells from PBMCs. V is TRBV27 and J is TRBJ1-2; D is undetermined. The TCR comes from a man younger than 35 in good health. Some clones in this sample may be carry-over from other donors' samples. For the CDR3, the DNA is TGTGCCAGTAGACAAGGTGCCGACTATGGCTACACCTTC. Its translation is CASRQGADYGYTF.